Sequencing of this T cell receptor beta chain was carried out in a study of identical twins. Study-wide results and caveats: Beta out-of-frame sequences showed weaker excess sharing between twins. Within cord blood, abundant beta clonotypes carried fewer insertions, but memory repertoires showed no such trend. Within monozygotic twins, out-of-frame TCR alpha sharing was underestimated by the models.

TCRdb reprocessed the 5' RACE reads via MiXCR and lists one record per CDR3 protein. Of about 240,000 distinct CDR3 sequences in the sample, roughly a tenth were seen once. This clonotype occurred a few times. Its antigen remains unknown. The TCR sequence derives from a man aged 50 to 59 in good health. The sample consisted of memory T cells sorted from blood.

CDR3 coding DNA: TGTGCCAGCAGCTCACTACAGGGTCCCGGGGAGCTGTTTTTT. Translated: CASSSLQGPGELFF. The chain couples TRBV7-6 to TRBJ2-2; the D gene is possibly TRBD1 (6 bases). Germline V CDR1 and CDR2: SGHVS, FNYEAQ. CDR3 size: 14 residues. Trimming took off 4 bases at V and 6 bases at J, with 12 bases between the two ends.